This TCR beta chain appears in the sequencing data of a study of sequential checkpoint blockade in melanoma. Sample treatment: randomized to nivolumab then ipilimumab (arm A) or the reverse (arm B). This table comes from immunoSEQ multiplex PCR, and its TCRdb copy is limited to in-frame clones, with some not included. The table shows about 2,900 clones, with roughly 19% occurring only once. The CDR3 is 16 residues long. The germline V gene encodes CDR1 MDHEN and CDR2 SYDVKM. V shed 6 bases, J shed 2 bases, and the junction held 11 bases outside the gene matches. Sample: tumor tissue (inferred from file names), taken from a patient given nivolumab and ipilimumab in sequence. The receptor was isolated from a human donor with melanoma. J is TRBJ2-5 and V is TRBV28; 8 nucleotides agree with TRBD2. This CDR3 is CASSSAPLAGQETQYF. The DNA of the CDR3 is TGTGCCAGCAGCTCCGCCCCCCTAGCGGGTCAAGAGACCCAGTACTTC.